Below are 30 T cell receptor beta chains sequenced from a single sample in a study of blood T cells in healthy people across ages. Through a sample-barcoded 5' primer and a J-beta primer mix, a second PCR was run for about 6 to 12 cycles. MiXCR, applied by TCRdb to the 5' RACE reads, yields one record per CDR3 protein. The sample holds about 780,000 distinct CDR3 sequences, around half seen once. What was sequenced was blood. These receptors came from a man older than 75 in good health.

The chain is built from TRBV7-2 and TRBJ2-1; 9 positions match TRBD2. The CDR3 spans 17 residues. Germline V gene lookup returns CDR1 SGHTA and CDR2 FQGNSA. With V trimmed by 1 base and J by 0 bases, 4 bases remained unmatched. The CDR3 loop reads CASSLGGRVSSYNEQFF. In nucleotides, the CDR3 is TGTGCCAGCAGCTTAGGCGGGAGGGTGAGCTCCTACAATGAGCAGTTCTTC.

As concerns this clonotype: One end of the junction is discordant with germline, which a read error may explain. The chain recombines TRBV20-1 with TRBJ2-6; D possibly matches TRBD1 or TRBD2 (5 bases each). The CDR3 runs 15 residues. The V gene's germline CDR1 is DFQATT and CDR2 SNEGSKA (reference sequence). This CDR3 is CSARRPGGGANVPTF. CDR3 DNA sequence: TGCAGTGCCCGGAGGCCGGGCGGTGGGGCCAACGTCCCGACTTTC.

This clonotype was seen a few times. In nucleotides, the CDR3 is TGTGCCAGCAGGGGCGGGGGAAAAGGCTACACCTTC. Its translation is CASRGGGKGYTF. This sequence joins TRBV12-3 or TRBV12-4 and TRBJ1-2; D is perhaps TRBD1 (5 bases). The CDR3 loop spans 12 amino acids. The V and J ends lost 6 bases and 8 bases respectively, with 13 bases between them.

This clonotype has ten or more counts. This chain connects TRBV7-2 to TRBJ2-3; 9 nucleotides align to TRBD2. CDR3 length: 18 amino acids. The germline CDR1 and CDR2 sequences are SGHTA and FQGNSA. J was trimmed by 6 bases and V by 1 base; bases with no gene match: 14. CDR3 loop: CASSLEIAGEWFSDTQYF. CDR3 coding DNA: TGTGCCAGCAGCTTAGAGATAGCGGGAGAATGGTTTTCGGATACGCAGTATTTT.

Of note for this clonotype: One junction end disagrees with the germline gene, perhaps due to a read error. The chain recombines TRBV3-1 with TRBJ1-5; TRBD1 might be the D (5 bases). Per germline, CDR1 LGHDT and CDR2 YNNKEL (reference sequence). The CDR3 has 14 amino acids. CDR3 sequence (DNA): TGTACCAGCAGTCCTTCCGCAGGGAGTCAGCCCCAGCATTTT. Translation gives CTSSPSAGSQPQHF.

The chain combines TRBV20-1 with TRBJ2-3; 8 bases fit TRBD2. V lost 0 bases, J lost 3 bases, and 8 bases stayed unmatched. CDR3 length equals 16 residues. The germline CDR1 and CDR2 sequences are DFQATT and SNEGSKA (reference sequence). CDR3 DNA sequence: TGCAGTGCTAGAGATCTAGCGGGCGAAACTACAGATACGCAGTATTTT. Translation: CSARDLAGETTDTQYF.

This chain joins TRBV7-2 and TRBJ2-7; 10 positions agree with TRBD2. From germline, CDR1 is SGHTA and CDR2 FQGNSA. V lost 3 bases, J lost 2 bases, and 1 base stayed unmatched. This CDR3 contains 14 residues. The chain's CDR3 is CASSFSGRPYEQYF. Written as DNA, the CDR3 is TGTGCCAGCAGCTTTAGCGGGAGGCCCTACGAGCAGTACTTC.

The chain couples TRBV4-2 to TRBJ1-4, with 9 bases that match TRBD1. This CDR3 comprises 16 residues. Germline V lookup: CDR1 LGHNA, CDR2 YNFKEQ. V trimming: 1 base; J trimming: 5 bases; junction bases outside the gene matches: 5. Written as DNA, the CDR3 is TGTGCCAGCAGCCAAGGTGCGGGACAGGGAAATGAAAAACTGTTTTTT. Amino acids: CASSQGAGQGNEKLFF.

This clonotype has more than one count but fewer than ten. The chain joins TRBV5-1 to TRBJ1-1; D gene uncertain. Germline loops: CDR1 SGHRS, CDR2 YFSETQ. This CDR3 contains 13 residues. V was shortened by 5 bases and J by 1 base, with 9 bases between the two germline ends. The CDR3 DNA is TGCGCCAGCAGGGGCGGACCGAACACTGAAGCTTTCTTT. Its translation: CASRGGPNTEAFF.

The chain links TRBV4-3 to TRBJ2-5; TRBD2 matches 15 bases. This CDR3 is 17 amino acids long. V shed 1 base, J shed 5 bases, and the junction held 5 bases outside the gene matches. From germline, CDR1 is LGHNA and CDR2 YSLEER. CDR3 in DNA: TGCGCCAGCAGCCAAGGGGGACTAGCGGGGGGCCGGGAGACCCAGTACTTC. As protein: CASSQGGLAGGRETQYF.

The chain links TRBV5-1 to TRBJ2-1, with D possibly being TRBD1 (6 bases). Per the germline V gene, CDR1 is SGHRS and CDR2 is YFSETQ. The CDR3 sequence is 15 residues long. V lost 6 bases and J 8 bases, leaving 21 bases between the germline ends. Here the CDR3 reads CASMGTLDRTDEQFF. CDR3 bases: TGCGCCAGCATGGGGACCCTTGATCGGACAGATGAGCAGTTCTTC.

This chain connects TRBV6-5 to TRBJ2-7; 9 bases align to TRBD2. The length of the CDR3 is 15 residues. V lost 3 bases, J lost 7 bases, and 10 bases stayed unmatched. Germline-derived CDR1 and CDR2 are MNHEY and SVGAGI. CDR3 bases: TGTGCCAGCAGTTATGTGGCGGGAGGGAACAATGAGCAGTACTTC. Translating it yields CASSYVAGGNNEQYF.

The chain has TRBV6-5 and TRBJ1-1; possibly TRBD1 for D (6 bases). The CDR3 consists of 15 residues. The V and J ends lost 2 bases and 10 bases respectively, with 20 bases between them. The germline CDR1 and CDR2 sequences are MNHEY and SVGAGI. The CDR3 sequence is CASSYGGPDNQPAFF. CDR3 nucleotides: TGTGCCAGCAGTTACGGGGGGCCCGACAACCAGCCAGCTTTCTTT.

This clonotype was detected a few times. V is TRBV7-9 and J is TRBJ2-4; 10 positions agree with TRBD1. The J segment lost 1 base and the V segment lost 6 bases, leaving 6 bases of the junction unmatched. The CDR3 has 16 amino acids. Germline V gives CDR1 SEHNR, CDR2 FQNEAQ (reference sequence). The CDR3 is CASSWDRGKAKNIQYF. The DNA of the CDR3 is TGTGCCAGCAGTTGGGACAGGGGTAAGGCCAAAAACATTCAGTACTTC. The full variable domain, completed using reference TRBV7-9 and TRBJ2-4, is DTGVSQNPRHKITKRGQNVTFRCDPISEHNRLYWYRQTLGQGPEFLTYFQNEAQLEKSRLLSDRFSAERPKGSFSTLEIQRTEQGDSAMYLCASSWDRGKAKNIQYFGAGTRLSVL.

The V call is TRBV27, the J call TRBJ1-1; TRBD1 agrees at 9 bases. Germline CDR1 MNHEY, CDR2 SMNVEV (reference sequence). Losses at the gene ends were 2 bases for V and 1 base for J; bases not matched to a gene: 8. The CDR3 is made up of 17 amino acids. The CDR3 sequence is CASSLTGGARRNTEAFF. The CDR3 DNA follows: TGTGCCAGCAGTTTAACAGGGGGCGCGAGAAGGAACACTGAAGCTTTCTTT.

This clonotype occurred a few times. The CDR3 protein is CASSPEQGSYNEQFF. Written as DNA, the CDR3 is TGTGCCAGCTCACCAGAGCAGGGGTCCTACAATGAGCAGTTCTTC. The V and J genes are TRBV18 and TRBJ2-1; possibly TRBD1 for D (6 bases). Germline CDR1 and CDR2: KGHSH and LQKENI. V was clipped by 2 bases and J by 1 base, with 9 bases between them. The CDR3 consists of 15 residues.

The chain carries TRBV11-2 and TRBJ2-3, with D uncertain. Trimming took off 5 bases at V and 10 bases at J, with 10 bases between the two ends. Germline V gene lookup returns CDR1 SGHAT and CDR2 FQNNGV. The CDR3 contains 11 residues. The CDR3, as DNA: TGTGCCAGCAGCCTTAACAACCCGCAGTATTTT. Amino acids: CASSLNNPQYF.

The CDR3: CASSEIGEEAFF. CDR3 in DNA: TGTGCCAGCAGTGAAATAGGAGAAGAAGCTTTCTTT. The J gene is TRBJ1-1, the V gene TRBV25-1; D is unclear. The CDR3 is made up of 12 amino acids. V lost 2 bases, J lost 8 bases, and 9 bases lay in between. The germline CDR1 and CDR2 sequences are MGHDK and SYGVNS.

In this sample, this clonotype turned up many times. V gene TRBV27 combines with J gene TRBJ1-6; maybe TRBD1 (5 bases). The V gene lost 5 bases and the J gene lost 8 bases, with 13 bases spanning the gap. There are 14 residues in the CDR3. Germline lookup yields CDR1 MNHEY and CDR2 SMNVEV (reference sequence). The CDR3 region is CASSPDGGDSPLHF. CDR3 sequence (DNA): TGTGCCAGCAGTCCCGACGGGGGAGATTCACCCCTCCACTTT.

This clonotype appeared a few times. The chain joins TRBV7-3 to TRBJ2-7, with no clear D. Trimming stripped 1 base from V and 2 bases from J, with 9 bases between. CDR1 SGHTA and CDR2 FQGTGA come from the germline V gene. CDR3 size: 14 residues. The CDR3 here is CASSLMGGTYEQYF. In DNA form, the CDR3 reads TGTGCCAGCAGCTTAATGGGCGGTACCTACGAGCAGTACTTC.

As regards this clonotype: This may be a read error: a much more frequent sequence differs by one nucleotide. The chain couples TRBV13 to TRBJ2-3; D not resolved. Germline V CDR1 and CDR2: PRHDT, FYEKMQ (reference sequence). CDR3 length: 16 residues. CDR3 sequence (DNA): TGTGCCTGCAGCTCCCGGCAAGATAGCAGGATAGATACGCAGTATTTT. Its protein is CACSSRQDSRIDTQYF.

This clonotype was observed a handful of times. This chain uses TRBV2 with TRBJ1-1; 8 bases match TRBD1. Trimming took 6 bases from V and 5 from J; bases not matched to a gene: 8. Germline assignment: CDR1 SNHLY and CDR2 FYNNEI. The CDR3 runs 14 residues. The DNA of the CDR3 is TGTGCCAGCAGGGCAAGGACAGGGCTGACTGAAGCTTTCTTT. Protein sequence: CASRARTGLTEAFF.

This rearrangement joins TRBV10-3 to TRBJ1-2; a possible D gene is TRBD1 (6 bases). The ends were cut back, 8 bases at V and 8 bases at J, with 15 bases in the middle. Looked up from germline, CDR1 is ENHRY and CDR2 is SYGVKD. The CDR3 loop spans 12 amino acids. The CDR3 DNA reads as TGTGCCATCCGAGGGGGGAACGGGGGCTACACCTTC. Amino acid sequence: CAIRGGNGGYTF.

The chain joins TRBV12-3 or TRBV12-4 to TRBJ2-1; 8 bases are shared with TRBD1. This CDR3 is built from 14 residues. V was pared by 5 bases and J by 10 bases, with 10 bases of the junction left unmatched. CDR3 sequence (DNA): TGTGCCAGCAGTCCGTCATCAGGGGGCTACGAGCAGTTCTTC. Protein product: CASSPSSGGYEQFF.

This clonotype came up a few times. V usage is TRBV6-6 and J usage is TRBJ2-5; 9 positions agree with TRBD2. J was trimmed by 12 bases and V by 3 bases; bases with no gene match: 5. Germline V gene data show CDR1 as MNHNY and CDR2 as SVGAGI (reference sequence). This CDR3 has 12 amino acids. CDR3 coding DNA: TGTGCCAGCAGTTATAGCGGGAGTCCAGAGTACTTC. Translating gives CASSYSGSPEYF.

A single count supports this clonotype. The J gene is TRBJ2-5, the V gene TRBV3-1, with D hard to call. With 5 bases removed from V and 13 bases from J, the gap between germline ends came to 14 bases. The germline V gene has CDR1 LGHDT and CDR2 YNNKEL (reference sequence). The CDR3 is 11 residues long. For the CDR3, the DNA is TGTGCCAGCAGCGGGCGCCACCGCCTGTACTTC. This sequence encodes CASSGRHRLYF.

J is TRBJ1-2 and V is TRBV6-1, with D uncertain. Germline assignment: CDR1 MNHNS and CDR2 SASEGT. This CDR3 region has 17 residues. Trimming left V 3 bases short and J 0 bases short, with 17 bases between. CDR3 protein: CASSDIISRRTNYGYTF. As DNA, the CDR3 is TGTGCCAGCAGTGATATAATTTCCCGAAGGACTAACTATGGCTACACCTTC.

V usage is TRBV29-1 and J usage is TRBJ2-7; D unclear. CDR1 is SQVTM and CDR2 is ANQGSEA in the germline V gene. This CDR3 region has 13 residues. V dropped 5 bases and J dropped 0 bases, with 11 bases sitting between them. The CDR3 DNA is TGCAGCGTTTATGACCGAAGCTCCTACGAGCAGTACTTC. This codes for CSVYDRSSYEQYF.

This clonotype was counted many times. The V gene is TRBV5-5, the J gene TRBJ1-5, with D unresolved. Per the germline V gene, CDR1 is SGHKS and CDR2 is YYEKEE (reference sequence). The CDR3 length is 16 residues. V was trimmed by 0 bases and J by 1 base, leaving 11 bases between them. This CDR3 reads CASSLEQLISNQPQHF. In nucleotides, the CDR3 is TGTGCCAGCAGCTTGGAACAGCTCATAAGCAATCAGCCCCAGCATTTT.

The chain links TRBV29-1 to TRBJ2-1; D is possibly TRBD1 or TRBD2 (6 bases each). The ends were cut back, 5 bases at V and 6 bases at J, with 14 bases in the middle. The CDR3 is 13 residues long. The germline CDR1 and CDR2 sequences are SQVTM and ANQGSEA. The CDR3 protein is CSVPSGAVNEQFF. The CDR3 DNA sequence: TGCAGCGTTCCATCGGGGGCTGTCAATGAGCAGTTCTTC.